Listed below are T cell receptor beta chains from one sample, sequenced in a study of PD-1 blockade in classical Hodgkin lymphoma. The method was immunoSEQ multiplex PCR; TCRdb's version includes in-frame clones alone and lacks a portion of them. The top ten hold approximately 6.7% of the sample, which has around 25,000 clones, over 70% seen once. The specimen comprised peripheral blood mononuclear cells (PBMCs), sampled at baseline. These receptors all come from a human donor with classical Hodgkin lymphoma. Each CDR3 is given with its conserved first and last residue.

j_gene	v_gene	CDR3aa
TRBJ1-2	TRBV7-2	CASSSGRGANYGYTF
TRBJ1-2	TRBV19	CASSISERGAGYTF
TRBJ1-4	TRBV2	CASSEWMNEKLFF
TRBJ1-2	TRBV30	CAWSVREDYGYTF
TRBJ1-1	TRBV6-1	CASIGTANTEAFF
TRBJ2-7	TRBV9	CASSPQRVRGHEQYF
TRBJ2-5	TRBV5-8	CASSTRTGLGETQYF
TRBJ2-1	TRBV5-4	CASSSGRLAGSYNEQFF
TRBJ2-7	TRBV5-5	CASIGLAGVYEQYF
TRBJ2-5	TRBV7-2	CASSLLPPGLVQETQYF
TRBJ2-1	TRBV7-3	CASSLEAAGTYNEQFF
TRBJ1-3	TRBV7-2	CASSLVSQGNTIYF
TRBJ2-7	TRBV6-5	CASSYSYSSYEQYF
TRBJ1-6	TRBV4-3	CASSQAQYSPLHF
TRBJ1-5	TRBV19	CASSIVTGGSNQPQHF
TRBJ1-6	TRBV7-2	CASSLYVNYNSPLHF
TRBJ1-5	TRBV6-1	CASRPLHYSNQPQHF
TRBJ1-6	TRBV7-2	CASSLGRRGSPLHF
TRBJ1-5	TRBV21-1	CASSKRIRADQPQHF
TRBJ2-7	TRBV6-1	CASSLRGGAHYEQYF
TRBJ1-5	TRBV7-9	CASSPGQGNQPQHF
TRBJ2-1	TRBV11-2	CASSFGGGTNNEQFF
TRBJ2-7	TRBV5-1	CASSLRQATYEQYF
TRBJ1-2	TRBV30	CAWSPRVGGYTF
TRBJ2-5	TRBV7-9	CASSGEAWGWGLQETQYF
TRBJ2-5	TRBV6-1	CASSEWAGQVQETQYF
TRBJ2-1	TRBV7-9	CASSLGRGRGGGEQFF
TRBJ1-4	TRBV4-3	CASSQRGAATNEKLFF
TRBJ2-2	TRBV5-1	CASSLDRQQNTGELFF
TRBJ2-3	TRBV6-1	CASSDGLAGASTDTQYF
TRBJ2-7	TRBV10-3	CAISDQGGDYEQYF
TRBJ1-6	TRBV27	CASSLRGGKYNSPLHF
TRBJ1-1	TRBV5-4	CASSPPTGSTEAFF
TRBJ2-7	TRBV11-2	CASSLRRGYEQYF
TRBJ1-1	TRBV7-2	CASSLVPGGEAFF
TRBJ1-6	TRBV6-1	CASSPLWDSPLHF
TRBJ1-5	TRBV7-2	CASSLRQGNQPQHF
TRBJ1-5	TRBV4-1	CASSRGDRGVGQPQHF
TRBJ2-3	TRBV13	CASSGREYSSTDTQYF
TRBJ2-3	TRBV5-4	CASSHIRVDTQYF
TRBJ2-7	TRBV19	CASSILPGQGSYEQYF
TRBJ2-7	TRBV6-5	CASSYGLAYEQYF
TRBJ2-7	TRBV28	CASSLSGYEQYF
TRBJ2-2	TRBV6-1	CASEDRRQITGELFF
TRBJ2-7	TRBV6-1	CASSEASVYYEQYF
TRBJ2-3	TRBV28	CASSLMEGAAMDTQYF
TRBJ2-2	TRBV5-1	CASSHLAGDNTGELFF
TRBJ2-5	TRBV6-6	CASSYSRGQETQYF
TRBJ2-7	TRBV4-1	CASSQGTPSGYEQYF
TRBJ2-2	TRBV7-9	CASSLALRGGGELFF